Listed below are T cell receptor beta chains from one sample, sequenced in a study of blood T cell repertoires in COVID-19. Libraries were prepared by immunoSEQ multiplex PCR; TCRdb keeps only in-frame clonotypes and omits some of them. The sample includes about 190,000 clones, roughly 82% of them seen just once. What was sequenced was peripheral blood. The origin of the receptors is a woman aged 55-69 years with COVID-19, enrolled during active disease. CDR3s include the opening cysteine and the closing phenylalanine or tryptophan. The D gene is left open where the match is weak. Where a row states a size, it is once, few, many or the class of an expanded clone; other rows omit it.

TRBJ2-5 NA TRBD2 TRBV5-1 CASSLAASGGRETQYF TGCGCCAGCAGCTTGGCGGCTAGCGGGGGGAGAGAGACCCAGTACTTC
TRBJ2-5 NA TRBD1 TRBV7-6 CASSSGQAQRTQYF TGTGCCAGCAGCTCTGGACAGGCACAGAGGACCCAGTACTTC
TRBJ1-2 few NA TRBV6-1 CASSEVATVDGYTF TGTGCCAGCAGTGAAGTGGCTACAGTTGATGGCTACACCTTC
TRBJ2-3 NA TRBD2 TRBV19 CASSILTSGRRTDTQYF TGTGCCAGTAGTATATTGACTAGCGGGAGGCGCACAGATACGCAGTATTTT
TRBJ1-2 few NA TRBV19 CASSIYPAVDYGYTF TGTGCCAGTAGTATATATCCCGCAGTGGACTATGGCTACACCTTC
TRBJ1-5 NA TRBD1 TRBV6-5 CASSRTGGGFQPQHF TGTGCCAGCAGTCGGACAGGGGGCGGTTTTCAGCCCCAGCATTTT
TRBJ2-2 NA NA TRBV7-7 CASSSSPTGNTGELFF TGTGCTAGCAGCTCTTCACCGACAGGGAACACCGGGGAGCTGTTTTTT
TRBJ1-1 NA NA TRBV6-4 CASSVNRDTEAFF TGTGCCAGCAGCGTAAACAGGGACACTGAAGCTTTCTTT
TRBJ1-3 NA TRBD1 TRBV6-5 CASSRGTGAGNTIYF TGTGCCAGCAGCAGAGGGACAGGGGCTGGAAACACCATATATTTT
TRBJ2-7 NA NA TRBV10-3 CAISESWEYEQYF TGTGCCATCAGTGAGTCGTGGGAGTACGAGCAGTACTTC
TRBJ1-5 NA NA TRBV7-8 CASSTSGGNQPQHF TGTGCCAGCAGCACCTCGGGGGGAAATCAGCCCCAGCATTTT
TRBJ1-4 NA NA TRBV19 CASSIGAGTGEKLFF TGTGCCAGTAGTATAGGGGCAGGAACTGGCGAAAAACTGTTTTTT
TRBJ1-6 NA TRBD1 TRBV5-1 CASSIDRGPDSPLHF TGCGCCAGCAGCATAGACAGGGGGCCGGATTCACCCCTCCACTTT
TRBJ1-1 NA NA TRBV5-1 CASSPPLTGNTEAFF TGCGCCAGCAGCCCCCCACTGACAGGGAACACTGAAGCTTTCTTT
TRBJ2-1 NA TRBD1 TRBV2 CASSEAGTGVGEQFF TGTGCCAGCAGTGAAGCGGGGACAGGGGTAGGTGAGCAGTTCTTC
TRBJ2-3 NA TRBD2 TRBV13 CASSIERGGWADTQYF TGTGCCAGCAGCATAGAGCGGGGGGGTTGGGCAGATACGCAGTATTTT
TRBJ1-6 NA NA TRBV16 CASSQFSRQLHF TGTGCCAGCAGCCAATTCAGCAGACAACTCCACTTT
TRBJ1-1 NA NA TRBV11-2 CASSLGLHTLNSGAFF TGTGCCAGCAGCCTCGGATTGCACACACTAAATTCAGGGGCTTTCTTT
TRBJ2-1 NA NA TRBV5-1 CASSLVSEQFF TGCGCCAGCAGCTTGGTTAGTGAGCAGTTCTTC
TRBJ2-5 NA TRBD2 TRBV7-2 CASSLGGGRETQYF TGTGCCAGCAGCTTAGGTGGCGGGAGAGAGACCCAGTACTTC
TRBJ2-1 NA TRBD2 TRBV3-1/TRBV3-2 CASSQEMASGSREQFF TGTGCCAGCAGCCAAGAAATGGCTAGCGGGAGTCGTGAGCAGTTCTTC
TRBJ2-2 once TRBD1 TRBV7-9 CASSEGQYTGELFF TGTGCCAGCAGCGAGGGACAGTACACCGGGGAGCTGTTTTTT
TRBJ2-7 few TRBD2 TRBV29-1 CSVEGTSSGPHEQYF TGCAGCGTTGAAGGGACTAGCAGCGGGCCCCACGAGCAGTACTTC
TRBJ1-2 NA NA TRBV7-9 CASSTPGTPGRF TGTGCCAGCAGCACTCCCGGGACGCCCGGGAGGTTC
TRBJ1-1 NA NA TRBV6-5 CASRLLLNTEAFF TGTGCCAGCAGACTCTTATTGAACACTGAAGCTTTCTTT
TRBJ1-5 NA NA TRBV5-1 CASSLAGDSNQPQHF TGCGCCAGCAGCTTGGCGGGGGATAGCAATCAGCCCCAGCATTTT
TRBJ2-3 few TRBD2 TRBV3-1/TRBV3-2 CASSPHSGGAADTQYF TGTGCCAGCAGCCCGCATAGCGGGGGGGCAGCAGATACGCAGTATTTT
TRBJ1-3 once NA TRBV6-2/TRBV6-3 CASSPYYSGNTIYF TGTGCCAGCAGTCCGTACTACTCTGGAAACACCATATATTTT
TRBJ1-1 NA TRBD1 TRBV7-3 CASSLSGTGATEAFF TGTGCCAGCAGCTTAAGTGGGACAGGTGCCACTGAAGCTTTCTTT
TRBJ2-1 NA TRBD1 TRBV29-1 CSVKRQGAGEQFF TGCAGCGTTAAGAGACAGGGGGCGGGTGAGCAGTTCTTC
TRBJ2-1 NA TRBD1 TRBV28 CASREDRVRQQFF TGTGCCAGCAGGGAGGACAGGGTTCGGCAGCAGTTCTTC
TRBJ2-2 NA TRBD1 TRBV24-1 CATSDSQQGRAGELFF TGTGCCACCAGTGATTCACAACAGGGGCGGGCCGGGGAGCTGTTTTTT
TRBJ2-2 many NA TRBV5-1 CASSLKAVDTGELFF TGCGCCAGCAGCTTGAAAGCGGTCGACACCGGGGAGCTGTTTTTT
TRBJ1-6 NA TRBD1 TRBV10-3 CAINPTGVDSPLHF TGTGCCATCAACCCGACAGGGGTGGATTCACCCCTCCACTTT
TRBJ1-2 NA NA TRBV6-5 CASVDGQNYGYTF TGTGCCAGCGTAGATGGACAGAACTATGGCTACACCTTC
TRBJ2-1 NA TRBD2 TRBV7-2 CASSLEVSGSSYNEQFF TGTGCCAGCAGCTTAGAGGTTAGCGGGAGCTCCTACAATGAGCAGTTCTTC
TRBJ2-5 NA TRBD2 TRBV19 CASTGGRGETQYF TGTGCCAGTACTGGTGGGAGGGGTGAGACCCAGTACTTC
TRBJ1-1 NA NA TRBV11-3 CASNYHSRRVLDTEAFF TGTGCCAGCAACTACCACTCACGACGCGTTTTGGACACTGAAGCTTTCTTT
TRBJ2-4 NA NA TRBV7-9 CASSGLDIQYF TGTGCCAGCTCAGGGCTGGACATTCAGTACTTC
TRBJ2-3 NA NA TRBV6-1 CASSEALAGDADTQYF TGTGCCAGCAGTGAAGCTCTGGCAGGGGATGCAGATACGCAGTATTTT
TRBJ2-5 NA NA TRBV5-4 CASSGPAFQETQYF TGTGCCAGCTCGGGTCCGGCGTTCCAAGAGACCCAGTACTTC
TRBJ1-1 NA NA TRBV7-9 CASSLVDEAQAFF TGTGCCAGCAGCTTAGTCGATGAAGCGCAAGCTTTCTTT
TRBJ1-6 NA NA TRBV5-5 CASSFRGSYNSPLHF TGTGCCAGCAGCTTCAGAGGTTCCTATAATTCACCCCTCCACTTT
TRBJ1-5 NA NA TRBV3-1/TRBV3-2 CASSQLYSNQPQHF TGTGCCAGCAGCCAATTATATAGCAATCAGCCCCAGCATTTT
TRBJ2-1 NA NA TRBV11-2 CASSSLRDSYNEQFF TGTGCCAGCAGCTCCTTGCGGGACTCCTACAATGAGCAGTTCTTC
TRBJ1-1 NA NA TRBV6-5 CATDITRDTEAFF TGTGCCACCGATATAACCAGGGACACTGAAGCTTTCTTT
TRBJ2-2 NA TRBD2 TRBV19 CASKRLAVNTGELFF TGTGCCAGTAAAAGACTAGCGGTGAACACCGGGGAGCTGTTTTTT
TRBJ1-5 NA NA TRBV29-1 CSVGGGNQPQHF TGCAGCGTGGGGGGAGGGAATCAGCCCCAGCATTTT
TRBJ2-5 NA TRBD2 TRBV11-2 CASSLSGGRETQYF TGTGCCAGCAGCTTGAGCGGGGGTCGGGAGACCCAGTACTTC
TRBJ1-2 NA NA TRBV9 CASSVVGSRVDGYTF TGTGCCAGCAGCGTAGTAGGGAGTAGGGTGGATGGCTACACCTTC
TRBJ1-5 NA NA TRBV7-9 CASSFGNSNQPQHF TGTGCCAGCAGCTTCGGGAATAGCAATCAGCCCCAGCATTTT
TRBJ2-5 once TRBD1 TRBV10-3 CAISVGTGRETQYF TGTGCCATCAGTGTGGGGACAGGGCGGGAGACCCAGTACTTC
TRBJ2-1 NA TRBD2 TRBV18 CASSPTRLAGGNEQFF TGTGCCAGCTCACCCACCCGACTAGCGGGGGGCAATGAGCAGTTCTTC
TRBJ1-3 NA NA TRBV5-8 CASSPIYMGSDTIYF TGTGCCAGCAGCCCCATCTATATGGGCTCGGACACCATATATTTT